The rows below give T cell receptor beta chains drawn from one sample of a study of CXCR3-negative and CXCR3-positive naive CD8 T cells. Each CDR3 protein gets one entry in TCRdb, which reprocessed the 5' RACE reads and gives no DNA. The table for this sample gives approximately 90,000 distinct CDR3 sequences. Sequenced sample: naive CXCR3+ CD8+ T cells from blood. These receptors were taken from a human donor in good health. Some clones in this sample may be carry-over from other donors' samples. Both conserved end residues are part of each CDR3. The order of the fields is J gene, V gene, CDR3 protein.

j_gene: TRBJ2-7
v_gene: TRBV20-1
CDR3aa: CSASGAGGAGYEQYF

j_gene: TRBJ1-5
v_gene: TRBV28
CDR3aa: CASSFLSSNQPQHF

j_gene: TRBJ1-2
v_gene: TRBV28
CDR3aa: CASSSLQGTYGYTF

j_gene: TRBJ1-5
v_gene: TRBV20-1
CDR3aa: CSAKSGILLGSNQPQHF

j_gene: TRBJ2-1
v_gene: TRBV28
CDR3aa: CASSPTGGRGGEQFF

j_gene: TRBJ2-5
v_gene: TRBV6-1
CDR3aa: CASRIPSQETQYF

j_gene: TRBJ2-7
v_gene: TRBV4-3
CDR3aa: CASSQDEHGLPDPFTYEQYF

j_gene: TRBJ1-2
v_gene: TRBV6-1
CDR3aa: CASMDSLKYGYTF

j_gene: TRBJ2-1
v_gene: TRBV27
CDR3aa: CASSSGQTTNEQFF

j_gene: TRBJ2-5
v_gene: TRBV29-1
CDR3aa: CSVEANLQETQYF

j_gene: TRBJ2-5
v_gene: TRBV5-5
CDR3aa: CASSLAGGLALEETQYF

j_gene: TRBJ2-5
v_gene: TRBV6-5
CDR3aa: CASSSGPGQEFVETQYF

j_gene: TRBJ2-3
v_gene: TRBV28
CDR3aa: CASSSLPGVLTDTQYF

j_gene: TRBJ2-1
v_gene: TRBV2
CDR3aa: CASSDLVTGGSYNEQFF

j_gene: TRBJ1-4
v_gene: TRBV21-1
CDR3aa: CASLRGTRLEKLFF

j_gene: TRBJ1-1
v_gene: TRBV5-1
CDR3aa: CASMRTGGRGTEAFF

j_gene: TRBJ1-4
v_gene: TRBV9
CDR3aa: CASSPHGEAGNEKLFF

j_gene: TRBJ2-6
v_gene: TRBV11-2
CDR3aa: CASSLRSLGISGANVLTF

j_gene: TRBJ2-2
v_gene: TRBV7-6
CDR3aa: CASTHPWLTGELFF

j_gene: TRBJ2-1
v_gene: TRBV9
CDR3aa: CASNGQDNYNEQFF

j_gene: TRBJ1-2
v_gene: TRBV12-3/TRBV12-4
CDR3aa: CASSSMMGANYGYTF

j_gene: TRBJ2-2
v_gene: TRBV7-2
CDR3aa: CASSYERNTGELFF

j_gene: TRBJ2-1
v_gene: TRBV7-2
CDR3aa: CASSPNANEQFF

j_gene: TRBJ1-4
v_gene: TRBV7-9
CDR3aa: CASSRRESNEKLFF

j_gene: TRBJ2-1
v_gene: TRBV27
CDR3aa: CASSHPRLGADTMRQFF

j_gene: TRBJ2-3
v_gene: TRBV12-3/TRBV12-4
CDR3aa: CASSVLLGTDTQYF

j_gene: TRBJ1-4
v_gene: TRBV30
CDR3aa: CAWGDANEKLFF

j_gene: TRBJ1-2
v_gene: TRBV7-9
CDR3aa: CASSLALLSYGYTF